This section outlines one T cell receptor beta chain sequence together with its context. Its antigen target is currently unknown. No clone much larger than this one lies a single base away; base qualities are absent. The immunoSEQ Assay, a bias-controlled multiplex PCR, was used to amplify TCRbeta CDR3 regions from genomic DNA. As for how the authors treated the data: Nucleated cell counts per sample were estimated from amplification of reference gene primers within the assay. Sequence reads were collapsed and filtered to measure the absolute abundance of every unique TCRbeta CDR3 rearrangement. For each sample, productive Simpson clonality was calculated as the square root of Simpson's diversity index over productive rearrangements. Here the immuneACCESS table is served through TCRdb, limited to in-frame sequences with V and J called. Missing clones are a known gap in these copies; in checked studies unresolved V genes cover under half, and the rest lacks a known reason. Clone size and the V and J calls come from that table; the DNA yielded D and trimming. The sample records just under 80,000 clones, about 80% of which are singletons. The ten largest clones represent around 4.8% of the sample.

The collaborating institutions used their own protocols to collect whole blood in K2EDTA tubes. Collaborator samples were shipped for TCRbeta analysis as frozen whole blood, isolated PBMCs, or DNA extracted from either sample type. This specimen belongs to a study of blood T cell repertoires in COVID-19 (TCRdb year 2020). For context, the study as a whole: Samples covering the acute and convalescent phases of COVID-19 were provided by collaborators in the United States, Italy and Spain. The material from the prospective study consisted of cDNA or gDNA derived from T cells, B-cell-depleted T cells, or PBMCs. The dataset comprised deeply sampled blood TCRbeta repertoires from subjects exposed to, actively infected with, or recovered from COVID-19. The repertoires were released in a freely available public database meant as a resource for research on the immune response to SARS-CoV-2. Samples came from the ongoing ImmuneRACE study (first 160 participants) plus 1,254 subjects from 6 global collaborators. A de-identified subject ID, COVID-19 status, age in years and sex were almost always included in the sample metadata. Where HLA class I and class II types were available, the types were taken from metadata supplied by the sample provider, not from assay-based typing. The paper as a whole reports these results and caveats: How much clinical and demographic metadata was included differed by source and by participant, and the metadata was provided uncurated.

V sheds 1 base and J sheds 3 bases, leaving 6 bases between their ends. There are 13 amino acids in the CDR3, from cysteine to phenylalanine inclusive. CDR3 DNA only is kept here, 39 bases in frame from base 1. CDR1 LGHDT and CDR2 YNNKEL were looked up in the germline V gene (reference sequence). This TCR derives from a woman in her 70s with acute or convalescent COVID-19. Recombination linked TRBV3-1 (or the pseudogene TRBV3-2) to TRBJ2-5; TRBD1 is a possible D gene, resting on 6 matching bases. The sample was peripheral blood. The bases read TGTGCCAGCAGCCAAGGGACAGAAGAGACCCAGTACTTC. Translated, it reads CASSQGTEETQYF.